This T cell receptor (beta chain) comes out of a study of Ad26.COV2.S vaccination and SARS-CoV-2 variants. CDR1 and CDR2 (germline): MNHEY, SMNVEV (reference sequence). CDR3 size: 14 residues. V lost 4 bases, J lost 2 bases, and 4 bases stayed unmatched. Using immunoSEQ multiplex PCR, the repertoire was profiled, and TCRdb retains in-frame clones only, with some absent. The sample shows around 170,000 clones, around 90% of them seen only once. The chain is built from TRBV27 and TRBJ2-7, with 8 bases aligning to TRBD1. This specimen consisted of peripheral blood, obtained after recovery from COVID-19. The source of this sequence is a human donor who had recovered from COVID-19. The CDR3, as DNA: TGTGCCAGCAGTTGGGGCAGGGGGCCCTACGAGCAGTACTTC. Protein sequence: CASSWGRGPYEQYF.